The 31 T cell receptor beta chains below come from one sample, sequenced in a study of shared clonotypes between healthy human individuals (TCRdb year 2020). CD8 naive samples consisted of CD45RO-negative cells that were positively selected for CCR7, yielding a CD45RA+CCR7+ population without TemRA cells. Receptors were amplified or captured by the immunoSEQ multiplex PCR assay. TCRdb took over this immuneACCESS table, retaining in-frame rearrangements with V and J assigned. Such tables are incomplete; in checked studies, under half of the missing clones stem from an unresolved V gene, and the remainder is unexplained. In this sample the table shows around 700,000 clones, approximately 90% of which occur a single time. The ten largest account for 24% of the sample. What was sequenced was naive CD8+ T cells sorted from blood. Explained via the paper, the cell subset or site label denotes: CD45RA+CCR7+. The receptors derive from a man between 25 and 39 years old in good health.

The CDR3 DNA follows: TGTGCCACCAGCGACCCCCCCGGGTTAGTCTACGAGCAGTACTTC. Its protein product is CATSDPPGLVYEQYF. V and J are TRBV15 and TRBJ2-7; D unresolved. V lost 5 bases and J 3 bases, leaving 17 bases between the germline ends. CDR3 length equals 15 residues. Per the germline V gene, CDR1 is LNHNV and CDR2 is YYDKDF (reference sequence).

The CDR3 DNA follows: TGTGCCAGCAGCTTGGCGGGCAGGGGGCGCCTCTATGGCTACACCTTC. Translation: CASSLAGRGRLYGYTF. V is TRBV5-5 and J is TRBJ1-2, with 8 positions matching TRBD1. This CDR3 spans 16 amino acids. J lost 4 bases, V lost 0 bases, and 8 bases had no gene match. CDR1 SGHKS and CDR2 YYEKEE come from the germline V gene (reference sequence).

V gene TRBV30 combines with J gene TRBJ2-7, with 11 nucleotides matching TRBD2. The CDR3 covers 14 residues. Trimming removed 6 bases from V and 4 bases from J; junction bases left unmatched: 8. Germline V gene lookup returns CDR1 GTSNPN and CDR2 SVGIG (reference sequence). The CDR3 region is CACDGTSGWYEQYF. The CDR3 region has the DNA TGTGCCTGCGACGGGACTAGCGGTTGGTACGAGCAGTACTTC.

CDR3: CATSSHPGAINEQFF. CDR3 bases: TGTGCCACCAGCAGCCACCCCGGGGCCATCAATGAGCAGTTCTTC. J is TRBJ2-1 and V is TRBV15; D may be TRBD1 or TRBD2 (5 bases each). The germline gives CDR1 LNHNV, CDR2 YYDKDF (reference sequence). Trimming stripped 3 bases from V and 6 bases from J, with 15 bases between. This CDR3 is 15 amino acids long.

V is TRBV7-6 and J is TRBJ1-1; 7 bases are shared with TRBD1. CDR1 and CDR2 from the germline V gene are SGHVS and FNYEAQ. The CDR3 covers 16 residues. V shed 5 bases and J 0 bases; nucleotides not matched to a gene: 9. In DNA form, the CDR3 reads TGTGCCAGCAGCGGAGACAGGGATACTATGAACACTGAAGCTTTCTTT. This codes for CASSGDRDTMNTEAFF.

As DNA, the CDR3 is TGTGCCAGCAGCCAAGATCCGGTGGTAGGGCTGCCCTACGAGCAGTACTTC. Its protein product is CASSQDPVVGLPYEQYF. The chain uses TRBV14 and TRBJ2-7, with no clear D. V lost 0 bases, J lost 2 bases, and 17 bases lay in between. CDR3 length equals 17 residues. CDR1 is SGHDN and CDR2 is FVKESK in the germline V gene.

This rearrangement joins TRBV5-1 to TRBJ2-1; 14 nucleotides line up with TRBD2. The germline V gene encodes CDR1 SGHRS and CDR2 YFSETQ. The CDR3 runs to 14 residues. V lost 7 bases, J lost 6 bases, and 3 bases stayed unmatched. The CDR3 here is CASLGTSGSNEQFF. For the CDR3, the DNA is TGCGCCAGCCTAGGGACTAGCGGGAGCAATGAGCAGTTCTTC. The full variable domain, its missing parts supplied by reference TRBV5-1 and TRBJ2-1, is KAGVTQTPRYLIKTRGQQVTLSCSPISGHRSVSWYQQTPGQGLQFLFEYFSETQRNKGNFPGRFSGRQFSNSRSEMNVSTLELGDSALYLCASLGTSGSNEQFFGPGTRLTVL.

V usage is TRBV2 and J usage is TRBJ2-1, with D perhaps being TRBD1 or TRBD2 (6 bases each). From germline, CDR1 is SNHLY and CDR2 FYNNEI. V was clipped by 6 bases and J by 8 bases, with 8 bases between them. The CDR3 totals 11 residues. DNA of the CDR3: TGTGCCAGCAGCGGGGGCGATGAGCAGTTCTTC. This translates into CASSGGDEQFF.

The V and J genes are TRBV5-1 and TRBJ1-5; maybe TRBD1 (5 bases). The V and J ends lost 0 bases and 1 base respectively, with 20 bases between them. Germline V gene lookup returns CDR1 SGHRS and CDR2 YFSETQ. This CDR3 has 19 residues. The CDR3 sequence: CASSLASEGPPRSNQPQHF. The CDR3, as DNA: TGCGCCAGCAGCTTGGCCTCGGAGGGGCCCCCTAGGAGCAATCAGCCCCAGCATTTT.

V usage is TRBV29-1 and J usage is TRBJ1-2; D is undetermined. The V end lost 6 bases, the J end lost 4 bases, and 9 bases lay between the germline ends. Germline V CDR1 and CDR2: SQVTM, ANQGSEA. CDR3 length: 11 amino acids. The CDR3 is CSVRDPYGYTF. Written as DNA, the CDR3 is TGCAGCGTGCGGGATCCCTATGGCTACACCTTC.

To note about this clone: The sample contains more than one DNA sequence encoding this CDR3. The V call is TRBV27, the J call TRBJ2-1; 7 positions match TRBD2. The CDR3 extends over 15 amino acids. The junction had 2 bases not matched to a gene; V was cut back by 3 bases and J by 0 bases. The germline CDR1 and CDR2 sequences are MNHEY and SMNVEV (reference sequence). The CDR3 DNA sequence: TGTGCCAGCAGTTTGGGAGGGTCCTCCTACAATGAGCAGTTCTTC. This sequence encodes CASSLGGSSYNEQFF.

The chain joins TRBV23-1 to TRBJ2-7, with D tentatively TRBD2 (6 bases). Being an ORF, TRBV23-1 has a function that is uncertain. V was clipped by 0 bases and J by 3 bases, with 15 bases between them. The CDR3 runs to 16 residues. The CDR3 loop is CASSQSEAGWIYEQYF. CDR3 nucleotides: TGCGCCAGCAGTCAATCGGAGGCGGGATGGATCTACGAGCAGTACTTC.

The chain has TRBV19 and TRBJ2-3; a possible D gene is TRBD2 (6 bases). The V and J ends lost 6 bases and 0 bases respectively, with 19 bases between them. The CDR3 covers 17 residues. CDR1 LNHDA and CDR2 SQIVND come from the germline V gene (reference sequence). For the CDR3, the DNA is TGTGCCAGTAGCAACACTGCGTGGGGGGAAAGCACAGATACGCAGTATTTT. Its translation: CASSNTAWGESTDTQYF.

This chain connects TRBV7-9 to TRBJ1-5; D is unclear. The CDR3 totals 17 residues. Trimming removed 3 bases from V and 0 bases from J, with 15 bases in between. Germline CDR1 and CDR2: SEHNR and FQNEAQ (reference sequence). CDR3 bases: TGTGCCAGCAGCTTTTCCGACAACCGAAATAGCAATCAGCCCCAGCATTTT. Translation: CASSFSDNRNSNQPQHF.

The chain recombines TRBV2 with TRBJ1-2, with TRBD1 identical over 11 bases. V shed 4 bases, J shed 7 bases, and the junction held 2 bases outside the gene matches. Germline-derived CDR1 and CDR2 are SNHLY and FYNNEI. CDR3 length equals 13 residues. The CDR3 region is CASSGTGGSGYTF. The DNA of the CDR3 is TGTGCCAGCAGTGGGACAGGGGGCTCTGGCTACACCTTC.

This chain connects TRBV28 to TRBJ1-2, with D unresolved. The CDR3 runs 14 residues. V gave up 6 bases and J gave up 4 bases, with 15 bases separating them. In germline, CDR1 is MDHEN, CDR2 SYDVKM. The CDR3 region has the DNA TGTGCCAGCAGATTAGGCCACCAAATCTATGGCTACACCTTC. Translating it yields CASRLGHQIYGYTF.

The rearrangement uses TRBV5-1 and TRBJ2-3; maybe TRBD1 (5 bases). The V end was cut by 2 bases, the J end by 2 bases, with 12 bases between. The CDR3 sequence is 15 residues long. The V gene's germline CDR1 is SGHRS and CDR2 YFSETQ. CDR3 sequence: CASSLGAAITDTQYF. For the CDR3, the DNA is TGCGCCAGCAGCTTAGGGGCAGCTATCACAGATACGCAGTATTTT.

The rearrangement joins TRBV25-1 to TRBJ2-2, with no clear D. The CDR3 consists of 14 residues. V was clipped by 1 base and J by 6 bases, with 9 bases between them. Looked up from germline, CDR1 is MGHDK and CDR2 is SYGVNS. CDR3 in amino acids: CASSEFDWAGELFF. Written as DNA, the CDR3 is TGTGCCAGCAGTGAATTCGATTGGGCCGGGGAGCTGTTTTTT.

This chain connects TRBV7-9 to TRBJ2-1; D is unclear. Germline loops: CDR1 SEHNR, CDR2 FQNEAQ (reference sequence). V lost 2 bases and J lost 10, with 9 bases in between. The CDR3 has 12 amino acids. Here the CDR3 DNA reads TGTGCCAGCAGCTTAAGCATGCGGGAGCAGTTCTTC. It yields the protein CASSLSMREQFF.

This chain joins TRBV5-4 and TRBJ2-3; D not resolved. The V end was cut by 1 base, the J end by 3 bases, with 9 bases between. The CDR3 totals 14 residues. Per the germline V gene, CDR1 is SGHNT and CDR2 is YYREEE (reference sequence). CDR3 bases: TGTGCCAGCAGCTTGTCCCAGCTAACAGATACGCAGTATTTT. This translates into CASSLSQLTDTQYF.

The J gene is TRBJ2-5, the V gene TRBV27; TRBD2 matches 7 bases. The last part of the DNA fits TRBJ2-7 better; the J call may be wrong. Germline CDR1 is MNHEY and CDR2 is SMNVEV (reference sequence). This CDR3 contains 14 residues. CDR3 residues: CASSPAGTTAEQYF. The CDR3 DNA follows: TGTGCCAGCAGTCCGGCCGGGACTACGGCCGAGCAGTACTTC.

The rearrangement links TRBV30 to TRBJ1-4; possibly TRBD1 for D (6 bases). Germline CDR1 GTSNPN, CDR2 SVGIG (reference sequence). The ends were cut back, 8 bases at V and 8 bases at J, with 21 bases in the middle. This CDR3 comprises 14 residues. The CDR3 nucleotides are TGTGCCGCCGAACGGACAGCGACCGGGGAAAAACTGTTTTTT. Amino acids: CAAERTATGEKLFF.

Concerning this clone: Germline is not matched at one junction end, which may reflect a read error. The genes are TRBV7-7 and TRBJ2-7, with TRBD1 as a possible D gene (5 bases). CDR3 length: 13 amino acids. In germline, CDR1 is SSHAT, CDR2 FNYEAQ (reference sequence). The CDR3: CASSLSQGTEQYF. In nucleotides, the CDR3 is TGTGCTAGCAGCTTATCCCAGGGTACCGAGCAGTACTTC.

This clone was detected once. The chain is built from TRBV4-1 and TRBJ2-1, with D perhaps matching TRBD2 (5 bases). V lost 1 base to trimming and J lost 8 bases, with 21 bases between them. There are 17 residues in the CDR3. Germline CDR1 is MGHRA and CDR2 is YSYEKL. The CDR3 loop is CASSQAAVLGYSDEQFF. DNA of the CDR3: TGCGCCAGCAGCCAAGCAGCGGTTTTGGGGTACAGCGATGAGCAGTTCTTC.

This clone was recorded once. The chain uses TRBV7-9 and TRBJ2-1; 8 nucleotides match TRBD2. Germline assignment: CDR1 SEHNR and CDR2 FQNEAQ (reference sequence). This CDR3 spans 17 amino acids. Losses at the gene ends were 7 bases for V and 8 bases for J; bases not matched to a gene: 19. CDR3 in amino acids: CASITAGGESASDEQFF. CDR3 sequence (DNA): TGTGCCAGCATCACGGCGGGGGGCGAAAGCGCGAGCGATGAGCAGTTCTTC. Filled out from reference TRBV7-9 and TRBJ2-1, the complete variable domain reads DTGVSQNPRHKITKRGQNVTFRCDPISEHNRLYWYRQTLGQGPEFLTYFQNEAQLEKSRLLSDRFSAERPKGSFSTLEIQRTEQGDSAMYLCASITAGGESASDEQFFGPGTRLTVL.

The chain joins TRBV5-8 to TRBJ2-5; D is possibly TRBD1 (7 bases). Germline V CDR1 and CDR2: SGHTS, YDEGEE. The CDR3 covers 16 residues. Between the trimmed V and J ends, which lost 6 bases and 2 bases, there was a span of 20 bases. The CDR3 DNA follows: TGTGCCAGCATCCTCCCGAGCAGGGGGGATCAAGAGACCCAGTACTTC. Protein product: CASILPSRGDQETQYF.

The chain couples TRBV28 to TRBJ2-7, with 8 bases fitting TRBD1. The CDR3 runs 16 residues. Looked up from germline, CDR1 is MDHEN and CDR2 is SYDVKM. After removal of 3 bases from V and 5 bases from J, the junction contained 12 bases not matched to a gene. The CDR3 nucleotides read TGTGCCAGCAGTTTTGAGGTTAGGACAGGGACGGACGAGCAGTACTTC. It specifies CASSFEVRTGTDEQYF.

To note about this clone: Other DNA sequences in the same sample also yield this CDR3. V gene TRBV7-8 combines with J gene TRBJ2-7; D gene ambiguous. Germline V gene lookup returns CDR1 SGHVS and CDR2 FQNEAQ. The CDR3 sequence is 12 residues long. Trimming removed 5 bases from V and 4 bases from J, with 9 bases in between. The DNA of the CDR3 is TGTGCCAGCAGCCTTAGGACGTACGAGCAGTACTTC. Its protein product is CASSLRTYEQYF.

This chain links TRBV28 with TRBJ2-7, with D unresolved. Germline V gene lookup returns CDR1 MDHEN and CDR2 SYDVKM. This CDR3 spans 13 amino acids. Trimming cost V 8 bases and J 6 bases, with 17 bases left between them. The CDR3, as DNA: TGTGCCAGCGAACCGTTTGGTCAAGGCGAGCAGTACTTC. Residues: CASEPFGQGEQYF. Supplemented by reference TRBV28 and TRBJ2-7, the full variable domain reads DVKVTQSSRYLVKRTGEKVFLECVQDMDHENMFWYRQDPGLGLRLIYFSYDVKMKEKGDIPEGYSVSREKKERFSLILESASTNQTSMYLCASEPFGQGEQYFGPGTRLTVT.

The gene calls are TRBV11-2 and TRBJ2-5; unclear D gene. Trimming removed 2 bases from V and 5 bases from J, with 15 bases in between. Germline V gene sequence: CDR1 SGHAT, CDR2 FQNNGV. The CDR3 is 15 amino acids. The CDR3 sequence is CASSLSGSFGETQYF. CDR3 sequence (DNA): TGTGCCAGCAGCTTATCTGGCAGCTTCGGTGAGACCCAGTACTTC.

The V call is TRBV27, the J call TRBJ1-2; TRBD1 is a possible D gene (5 bases). The ends were cut back, 2 bases at V and 7 bases at J, with 11 bases in the middle. Germline CDR1 reads MNHEY; CDR2 reads SMNVEV (reference sequence). This CDR3 has 13 residues. CDR3 coding DNA: TGTGCCAGCAGTTTAGGGGCTGGGGGTGGCTACACCTTC. Residues: CASSLGAGGGYTF.